These T cell receptor beta chains were read from a single sample in a study of cytomegalovirus exposure and HLA in healthy donors. Clones were read by immunoSEQ multiplex PCR, and TCRdb kept only the in-frame ones, dropping some. This sample has about 65,000 clones, with approximately 80% found just once. Material: PBMCs. All receptors derive from a girl aged 10 to 17 in good health and CMV-seropositive. Both conserved end residues are part of each CDR3. Each record gives: J gene, clone size, D gene, V gene, CDR3 DNA, CDR3 protein. D genes are given only for firm matches. A clone size is listed for some rows: how often the clone was seen (once, few, many), or a class if it is expanded.

>TRBJ1-6|-|-|TRBV7-2
TGTGCCAGCGCGGGGAGTAATTCACCCCTCCACTTT
CASAGSNSPLHF
>TRBJ2-2|once|TRBD2|TRBV4-3
TGCGCCAGCAGCCAAGGGGTAGCGGGAATCACCGGGGAGCTGTTTTTT
CASSQGVAGITGELFF
>TRBJ1-2|-|-|TRBV28
TGTGCCAGCAGTTTATCAGGAAAGTATGGCTACACCTTC
CASSLSGKYGYTF
>TRBJ1-1|-|-|TRBV4-1
TGCGCCAGCAGCCAAGATCCCTTTACAGGGAACACTGAAGCTTTCTTT
CASSQDPFTGNTEAFF
>TRBJ1-1|few|-|TRBV18
TGTGCCAGCTCACCACTTCGGGACACTGAAGCTTTCTTT
CASSPLRDTEAFF
>TRBJ2-7|-|-|TRBV14
TGTGCCAGCAGCCAAGTCGGAGCAGCCTACGAGCAGTACTTC
CASSQVGAAYEQYF
>TRBJ2-7|-|-|TRBV7-2
TGTGCCAGCAGCTTGCTGAGGGTTGGCGAGCAGTACTTC
CASSLLRVGEQYF
>TRBJ2-2|-|TRBD1|TRBV19
TGTGCCAGTAGTACGCGGACAGGGCACGGGGAGCTGTTTTTT
CASSTRTGHGELFF
>TRBJ2-1|-|TRBD2|TRBV29-1
TGCAGCGTCGAAGGAGGACTAGCAGAAAATGAGCAGTTCTTC
CSVEGGLAENEQFF
>TRBJ2-7|-|-|TRBV6-5
TGTGCCAGCAGTTACTCGATCGGCGGGGCGCACGAGCAGTACTTC
CASSYSIGGAHEQYF
>TRBJ2-7|-|TRBD1|TRBV6-5
TGTGCCAGCAGTACCGGGACAGCTTATTACGAGCAGTACTTC
CASSTGTAYYEQYF
>TRBJ2-2|once|-|TRBV2
TGTGCCAGCCGACAATTCGGGGAGCTGTTTTTT
CASRQFGELFF
>TRBJ2-4|-|-|TRBV2
TGTGCCAGCAGCCTCTCGGCCAAAAACATTCAGTACTTC
CASSLSAKNIQYF
>TRBJ2-7|-|-|TRBV14
TGTGCCAGCAGTCTCACCCTTCACGGGACCTACGAGCAGTACTTC
CASSLTLHGTYEQYF
>TRBJ1-5|-|-|TRBV28
TGTGCCAGCAGGAGGCATAATAGCAATCAGCCCCAGCATTTT
CASRRHNSNQPQHF
>TRBJ1-2|-|-|TRBV4-3
TGCGCCAGCAGCCAAGATAGGCCGGGGAACTATGGCTACACCTTC
CASSQDRPGNYGYTF
>TRBJ2-1|-|TRBD1|TRBV6-5
TGTGCCAGCAGTTACCTAACAGGGGAAAGGGTCTTC
CASSYLTGERVF
>TRBJ1-2|-|-|TRBV15
TGTGCCACCAGCAGAACGGGGGATAGTGGCTACACCTTC
CATSRTGDSGYTF
>TRBJ2-1|-|TRBD2|TRBV5-1
TGCGCCAGCAGCTTTACCCGCGGGACTAATAATGAGCAGTTCTTC
CASSFTRGTNNEQFF
>TRBJ1-2|-|TRBD1|TRBV19
TGTGCCACTCTAGACAGGGGCGGATATGGCTACACCTTC
CATLDRGGYGYTF
>TRBJ2-4|-|TRBD1|TRBV5-4
TGTGCCAGCAGCAGCCGGGACAGGGTAGCCAAAAACATTCAGTACTTC
CASSSRDRVAKNIQYF
>TRBJ2-7|-|TRBD1|TRBV10-1
TGCGCCAGCAGGAAAATGACAGGGGCAATCTACGAGCAGTACTTC
CASRKMTGAIYEQYF